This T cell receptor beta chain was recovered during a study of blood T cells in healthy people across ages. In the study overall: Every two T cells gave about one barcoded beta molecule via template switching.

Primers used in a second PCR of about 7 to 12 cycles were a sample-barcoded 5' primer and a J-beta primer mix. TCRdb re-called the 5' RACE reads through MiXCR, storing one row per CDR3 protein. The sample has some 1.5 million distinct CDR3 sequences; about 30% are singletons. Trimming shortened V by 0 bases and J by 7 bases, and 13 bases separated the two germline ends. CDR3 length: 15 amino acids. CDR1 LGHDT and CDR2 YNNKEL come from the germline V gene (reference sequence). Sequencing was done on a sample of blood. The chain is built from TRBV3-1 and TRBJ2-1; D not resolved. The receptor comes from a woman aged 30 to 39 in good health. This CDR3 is CASSQDWTIWNEQFF. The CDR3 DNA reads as TGTGCCAGCAGCCAAGATTGGACCATTTGGAATGAGCAGTTCTTC.